Sequencing of this T cell receptor beta chain was carried out in a study of OX40 agonist ivuxolimab in advanced cancers. Study-level background: Of the patients, three showed partial responses, one with hepatocellular carcinoma and two with cutaneous melanoma. Study-wide findings and caveats: Those patients achieving a partial response at 0.1-3.0 mg/kg showed among the lowest clonal expansion.

This CDR3 comprises 13 residues. The V gene's germline CDR1 is SGHAT and CDR2 FQNNGV. V lost 5 bases and J lost 7, with 11 bases in between. In regard to this clone: What it binds is unknown.

Enrollment shut out patients with autoimmune disease history or systemic immunosuppression. Method: immunoSEQ multiplex PCR; TCRdb's copy keeps in-frame clones and lacks some. Here the sample spans more than 50,000 clones, around 83% being singletons. This receptor was taken from an adult with an advanced solid tumor such as melanoma, head and neck, liver or kidney cancer. The sequenced sample was CD4+ or CD8+ T cells sorted from blood, obtained in a trial of the OX40 agonist ivuxolimab. The chain combines TRBV11-2 with TRBJ2-2; D gene ambiguous. The CDR3 spells CASSLQVLGELFF. CDR3 in DNA: TGTGCCAGCAGCCTCCAAGTCCTCGGGGAGCTGTTTTTT.